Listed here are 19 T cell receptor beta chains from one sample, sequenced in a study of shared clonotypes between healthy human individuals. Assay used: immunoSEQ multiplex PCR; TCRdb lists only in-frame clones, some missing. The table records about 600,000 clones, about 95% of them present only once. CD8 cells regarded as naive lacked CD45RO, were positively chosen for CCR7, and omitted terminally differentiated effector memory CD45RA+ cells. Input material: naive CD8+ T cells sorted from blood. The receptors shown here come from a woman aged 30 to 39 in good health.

CDR3 DNA: TGTGCCAGCAGCTTCAGGGGAGGGATGGAGACCCAGTACTTC. Translating it yields CASSFRGGMETQYF. This rearrangement joins TRBV13 to TRBJ2-5; TRBD2 is a possible D gene (7 bases). This CDR3 has 14 residues. Germline V lookup: CDR1 PRHDT, CDR2 FYEKMQ (reference sequence). Trimming left V 3 bases short and J 5 bases short, with 13 bases between.

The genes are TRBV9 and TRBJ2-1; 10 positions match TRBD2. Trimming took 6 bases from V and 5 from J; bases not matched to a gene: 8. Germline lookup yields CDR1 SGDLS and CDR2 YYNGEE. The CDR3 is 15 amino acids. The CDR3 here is CASTPTSGIDNEQFF. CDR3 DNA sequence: TGTGCCAGCACTCCAACTAGCGGGATCGACAATGAGCAGTTCTTC.

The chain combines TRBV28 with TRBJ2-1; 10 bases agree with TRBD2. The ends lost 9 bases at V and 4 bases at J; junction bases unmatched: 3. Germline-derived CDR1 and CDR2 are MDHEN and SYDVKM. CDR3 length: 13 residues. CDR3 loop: CASRGLAYNEQFF. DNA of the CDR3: TGTGCCAGTCGGGGACTAGCGTACAATGAGCAGTTCTTC.

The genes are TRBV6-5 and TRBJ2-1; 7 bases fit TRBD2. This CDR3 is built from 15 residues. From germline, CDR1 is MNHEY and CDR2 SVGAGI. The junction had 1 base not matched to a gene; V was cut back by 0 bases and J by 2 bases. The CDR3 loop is CASSYSLAAYNEQFF. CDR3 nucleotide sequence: TGTGCCAGCAGTTACTCGCTAGCGGCCTACAATGAGCAGTTCTTC.

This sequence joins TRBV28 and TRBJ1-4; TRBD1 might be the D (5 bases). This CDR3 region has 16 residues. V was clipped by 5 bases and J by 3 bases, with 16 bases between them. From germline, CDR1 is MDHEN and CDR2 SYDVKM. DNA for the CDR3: TGTGCCAGCAGTGTGACGGTAGGGGAAGCTAATGAAAAACTGTTTTTT. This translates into CASSVTVGEANEKLFF.

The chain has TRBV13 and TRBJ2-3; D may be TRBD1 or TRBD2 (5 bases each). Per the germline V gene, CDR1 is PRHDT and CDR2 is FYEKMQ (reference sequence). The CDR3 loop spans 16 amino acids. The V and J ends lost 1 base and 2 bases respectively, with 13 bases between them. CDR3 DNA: TGTGCCAGCAGCTTAGTTAGGTGGGGGTCCACAGATACGCAGTATTTT. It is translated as CASSLVRWGSTDTQYF.

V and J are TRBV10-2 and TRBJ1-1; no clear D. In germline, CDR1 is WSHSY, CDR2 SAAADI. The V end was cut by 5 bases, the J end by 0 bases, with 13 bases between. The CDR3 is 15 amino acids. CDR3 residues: CASSFDSSLNTEAFF. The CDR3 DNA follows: TGCGCCAGCAGTTTTGACTCCTCCCTGAACACTGAAGCTTTCTTT.

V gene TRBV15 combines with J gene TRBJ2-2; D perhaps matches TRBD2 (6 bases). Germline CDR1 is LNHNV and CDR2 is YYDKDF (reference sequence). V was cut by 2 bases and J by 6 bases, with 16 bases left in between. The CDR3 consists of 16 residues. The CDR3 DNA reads TGTGCCACCAGCAGACATCCCGGGAGTGCGGCCGGGGAGCTGTTTTTT. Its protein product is CATSRHPGSAAGELFF.

CDR3: CASSALRADTQYF. In DNA, the CDR3 is TGCGCCAGCAGCGCCTTACGAGCAGATACGCAGTATTTT. The rearrangement joins TRBV10-1 to TRBJ2-3, with D unclear. The CDR3 has 13 amino acids. V lost 6 bases and J lost 4, with 11 bases in between. From germline, CDR1 is WNHNN and CDR2 SYGVQD (reference sequence).

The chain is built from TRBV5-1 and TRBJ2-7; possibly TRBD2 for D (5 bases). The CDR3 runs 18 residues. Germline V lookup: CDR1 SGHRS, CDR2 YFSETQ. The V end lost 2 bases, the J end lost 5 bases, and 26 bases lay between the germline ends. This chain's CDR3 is CASSFRGSFQGSYHEQYF. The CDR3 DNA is TGCGCCAGCAGCTTCCGGGGTTCCTTCCAAGGGAGTTACCACGAGCAGTACTTC.

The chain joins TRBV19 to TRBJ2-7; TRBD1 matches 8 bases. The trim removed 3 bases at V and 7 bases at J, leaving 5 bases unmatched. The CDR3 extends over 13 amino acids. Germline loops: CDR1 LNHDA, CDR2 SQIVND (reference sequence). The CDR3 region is CASSISTGVEQYF. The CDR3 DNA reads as TGTGCCAGTAGTATTTCGACAGGGGTAGAGCAGTACTTC.

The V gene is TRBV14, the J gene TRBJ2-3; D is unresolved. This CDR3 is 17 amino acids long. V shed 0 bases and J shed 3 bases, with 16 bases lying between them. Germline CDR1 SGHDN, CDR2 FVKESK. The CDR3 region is CASSQDLGFPGTDTQYF. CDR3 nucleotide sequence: TGTGCCAGCAGCCAAGATCTGGGCTTTCCTGGAACAGATACGCAGTATTTT.

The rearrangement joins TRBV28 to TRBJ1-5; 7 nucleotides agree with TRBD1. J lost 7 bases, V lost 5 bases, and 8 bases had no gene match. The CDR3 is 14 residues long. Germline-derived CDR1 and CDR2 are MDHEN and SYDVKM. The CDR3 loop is CASSTTGIMQPQHF. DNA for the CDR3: TGTGCCAGCAGTACGACAGGGATTATGCAGCCCCAGCATTTT.

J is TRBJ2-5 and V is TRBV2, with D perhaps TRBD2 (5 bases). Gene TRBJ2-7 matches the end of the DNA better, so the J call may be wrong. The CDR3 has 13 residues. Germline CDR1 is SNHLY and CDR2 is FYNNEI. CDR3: CASSPDYTYEQYF. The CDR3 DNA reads TGTGCCAGCAGCCCCGACTACACCTACGAGCAGTACTTC.

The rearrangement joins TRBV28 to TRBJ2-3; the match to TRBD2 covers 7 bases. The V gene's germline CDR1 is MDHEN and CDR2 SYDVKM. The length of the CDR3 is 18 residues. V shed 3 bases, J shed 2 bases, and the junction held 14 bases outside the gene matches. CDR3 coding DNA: TGTGCCAGCAGTTTCTTCCTAGCCCCGGCGGGAGTCACAGATACGCAGTATTTT. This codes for CASSFFLAPAGVTDTQYF.

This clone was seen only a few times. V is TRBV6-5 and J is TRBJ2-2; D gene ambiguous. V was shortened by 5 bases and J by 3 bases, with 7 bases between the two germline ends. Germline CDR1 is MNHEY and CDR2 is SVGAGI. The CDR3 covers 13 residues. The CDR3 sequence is CASSNPYTGELFF. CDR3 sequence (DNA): TGTGCCAGCAGTAACCCATACACCGGGGAGCTGTTTTTT.

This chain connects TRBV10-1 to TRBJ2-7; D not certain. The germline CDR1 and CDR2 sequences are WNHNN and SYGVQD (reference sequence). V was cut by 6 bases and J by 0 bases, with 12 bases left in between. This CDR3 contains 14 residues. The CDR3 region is CASSAKTDSYEQYF. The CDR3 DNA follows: TGCGCCAGCAGCGCGAAGACGGACTCCTACGAGCAGTACTTC.

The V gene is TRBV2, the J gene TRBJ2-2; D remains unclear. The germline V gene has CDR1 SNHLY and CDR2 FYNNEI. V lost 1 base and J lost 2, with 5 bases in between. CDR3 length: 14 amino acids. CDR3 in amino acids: CASSEVHNTGELFF. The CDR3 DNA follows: TGTGCCAGCAGTGAAGTCCATAACACCGGGGAGCTGTTTTTT.

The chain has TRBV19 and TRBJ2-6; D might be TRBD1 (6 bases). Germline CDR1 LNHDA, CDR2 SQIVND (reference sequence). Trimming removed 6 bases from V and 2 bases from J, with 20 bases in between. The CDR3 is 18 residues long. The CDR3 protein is CASSPGTNAGAGANVLTF. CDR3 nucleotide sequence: TGTGCCAGTAGCCCAGGCACTAATGCAGGGGCTGGGGCCAACGTCCTGACTTTC.